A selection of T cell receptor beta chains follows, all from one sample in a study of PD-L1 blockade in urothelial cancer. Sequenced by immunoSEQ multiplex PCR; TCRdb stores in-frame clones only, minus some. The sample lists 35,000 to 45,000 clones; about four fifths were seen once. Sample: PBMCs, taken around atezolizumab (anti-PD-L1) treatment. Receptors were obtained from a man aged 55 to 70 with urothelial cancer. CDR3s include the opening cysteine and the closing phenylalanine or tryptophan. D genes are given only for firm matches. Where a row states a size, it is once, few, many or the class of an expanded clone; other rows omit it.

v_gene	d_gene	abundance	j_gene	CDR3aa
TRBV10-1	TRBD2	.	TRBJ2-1	CASSGTPSGGTGYNEQFF
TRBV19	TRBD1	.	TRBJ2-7	CASSPDRVGEQYF
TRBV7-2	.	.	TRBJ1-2	CASSLSRTRNYGYTF
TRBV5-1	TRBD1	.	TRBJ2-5	CASSLGTGQETQYF
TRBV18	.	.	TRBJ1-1	CASSPPGGTTEAFF
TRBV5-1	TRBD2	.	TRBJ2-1	CASSFGWLAGVNEQFF
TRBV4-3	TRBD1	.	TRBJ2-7	CASSRRTGIGNEQYF
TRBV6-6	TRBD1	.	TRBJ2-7	CASSYRGTGADEQYF
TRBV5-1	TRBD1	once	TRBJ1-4	CASSPGTEGREKLFF
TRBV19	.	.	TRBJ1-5	CASSTRQEHSNQPQHF
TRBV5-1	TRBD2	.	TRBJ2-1	CASSLEGLAGGANEQFF
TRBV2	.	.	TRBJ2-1	CASSEWRYNEQFF
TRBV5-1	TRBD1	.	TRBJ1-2	CASSPDRAYGYTF
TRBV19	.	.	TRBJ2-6	CASSSSGAGANVLTF
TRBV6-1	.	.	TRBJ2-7	CASRAGVYEQYF
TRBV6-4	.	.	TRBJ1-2	CAAAEKGYGYTF
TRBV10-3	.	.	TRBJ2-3	CAISGLVTDTQYF
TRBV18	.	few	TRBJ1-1	CASSQGLTVVAEAFF
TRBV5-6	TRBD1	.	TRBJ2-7	CASSQTGYEQYF
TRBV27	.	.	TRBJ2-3	CASRMRSDTQYF
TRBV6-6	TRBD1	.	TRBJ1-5	CASRTGTVGQPQHF
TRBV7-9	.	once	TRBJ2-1	CASSLGEAEYNEQFF
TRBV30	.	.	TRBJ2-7	CAWSVGGEQYF
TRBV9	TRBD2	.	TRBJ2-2	CASSAPAGTSGGAGAGELFF
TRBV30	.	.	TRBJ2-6	CAWSVRRGANVLTF
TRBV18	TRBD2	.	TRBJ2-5	CASSQTSGSYQETQYF
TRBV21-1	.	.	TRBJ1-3	CASSKNGGGTGNTIYF
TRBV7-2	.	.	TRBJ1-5	CASSRQRNQPQHF
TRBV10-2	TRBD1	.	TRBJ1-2	CASSDRGHYGYTF